Sequencing of this TCR beta chain was carried out in a study of T cell changes during pregnancy in multiple sclerosis. This CDR3 spans 15 amino acids. Germline lookup yields CDR1 SGHDN and CDR2 FVKESK. V gave up 7 bases and J gave up 2 bases, with 17 bases separating them. The repertoire was sequenced with immunoSEQ multiplex PCR; TCRdb's copy has only in-frame clones and lacks some. The repertoire has some 80,000 clones, around 92% of them found once; the top ten carry roughly 1.4%. The source of this sequence is a female donor with multiple sclerosis, enrolled in a pregnancy study. The chain carries TRBV14 and TRBJ1-2; possible D gene TRBD1, 6 bases. Sequencing was performed on peripheral blood, taken before pregnancy. The CDR3 region is CASTKTDGTNYGYTF. CDR3 coding DNA: TGTGCCAGCACTAAAACGGACGGGACAAACTATGGCTACACCTTC. Drawing the rest from reference TRBV14 and TRBJ1-2, the complete variable domain is EAGVTQFPSHSVIEKGQTVTLRCDPISGHDNLYWYRRVMGKEIKFLLHFVKESKQDESGMPNNRFLAERTGGTYSTLKVQPAELEDSGVYFCASTKTDGTNYGYTFGSGTRLTVV.